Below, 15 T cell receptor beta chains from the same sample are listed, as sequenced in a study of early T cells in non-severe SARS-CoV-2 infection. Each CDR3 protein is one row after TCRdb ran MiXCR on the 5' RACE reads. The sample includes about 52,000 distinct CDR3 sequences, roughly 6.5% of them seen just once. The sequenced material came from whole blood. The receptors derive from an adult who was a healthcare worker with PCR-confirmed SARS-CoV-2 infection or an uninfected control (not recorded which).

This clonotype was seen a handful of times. CDR3 region: CASSSRAETQYF. The CDR3 DNA sequence: TGTGCCAGCAGCTCCAGGGCGGAGACCCAGTACTTC. The V gene is TRBV7-6, the J gene TRBJ2-5, with a weak D call TRBD1 (5 bases). This CDR3 contains 12 residues. The V end lost 4 bases, the J end lost 5 bases, and 8 bases lay between the germline ends. Germline V gene lookup returns CDR1 SGHVS and CDR2 FNYEAQ.

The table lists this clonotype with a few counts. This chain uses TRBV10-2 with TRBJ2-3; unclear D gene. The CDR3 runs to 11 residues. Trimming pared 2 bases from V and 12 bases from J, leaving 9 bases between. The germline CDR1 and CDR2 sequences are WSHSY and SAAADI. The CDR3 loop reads CASSEGPQQYF. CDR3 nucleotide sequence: TGCGCCAGCAGTGAGGGCCCTCAACAGTATTTT.

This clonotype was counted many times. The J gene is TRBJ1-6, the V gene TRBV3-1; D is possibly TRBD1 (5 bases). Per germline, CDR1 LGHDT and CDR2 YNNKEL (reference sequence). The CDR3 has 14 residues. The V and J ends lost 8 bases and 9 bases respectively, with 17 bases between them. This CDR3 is CASQIGGQASPLHF. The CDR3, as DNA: TGTGCCAGCCAGATCGGGGGTCAAGCTTCACCCCTCCACTTT.

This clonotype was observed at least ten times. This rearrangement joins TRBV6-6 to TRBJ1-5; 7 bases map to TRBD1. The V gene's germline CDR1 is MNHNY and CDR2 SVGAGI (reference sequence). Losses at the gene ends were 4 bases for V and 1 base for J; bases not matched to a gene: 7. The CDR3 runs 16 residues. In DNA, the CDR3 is TGTGCCAGCAGTTCCATGGGGACAGCCAGCAATCAGCCCCAGCATTTT. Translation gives CASSSMGTASNQPQHF.

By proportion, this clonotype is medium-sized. In DNA, the CDR3 is TGCGCCAGCAGCAAGGAGGGTTTTAATTCACCCCTCCACTTT. It encodes CASSKEGFNSPLHF. The rearrangement joins TRBV5-1 to TRBJ1-6; D uncertain. This CDR3 is built from 14 residues. The ends were cut back, 4 bases at V and 6 bases at J, with 11 bases in the middle. Germline loops: CDR1 SGHRS, CDR2 YFSETQ.

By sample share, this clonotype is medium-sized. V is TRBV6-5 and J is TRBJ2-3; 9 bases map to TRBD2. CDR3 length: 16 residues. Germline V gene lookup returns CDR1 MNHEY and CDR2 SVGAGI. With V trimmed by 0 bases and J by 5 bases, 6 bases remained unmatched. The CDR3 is CASSYSSGGSLDTQYF. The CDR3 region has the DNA TGTGCCAGCAGTTACTCTAGCGGGGGTAGCCTAGATACGCAGTATTTT.

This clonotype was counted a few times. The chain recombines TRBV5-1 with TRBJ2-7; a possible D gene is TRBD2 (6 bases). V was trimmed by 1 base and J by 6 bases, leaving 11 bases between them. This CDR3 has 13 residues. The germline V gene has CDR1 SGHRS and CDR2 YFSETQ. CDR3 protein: CASSLKGRGEQYF. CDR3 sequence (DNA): TGCGCCAGCAGCTTGAAGGGGCGGGGCGAGCAGTACTTC.

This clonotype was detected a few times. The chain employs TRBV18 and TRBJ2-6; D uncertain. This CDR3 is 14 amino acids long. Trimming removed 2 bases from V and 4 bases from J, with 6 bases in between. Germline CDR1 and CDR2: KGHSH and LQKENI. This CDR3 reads CASSPGVGANVLTF. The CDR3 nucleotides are TGTGCCAGCTCACCAGGGGTAGGGGCCAACGTCCTGACTTTC.

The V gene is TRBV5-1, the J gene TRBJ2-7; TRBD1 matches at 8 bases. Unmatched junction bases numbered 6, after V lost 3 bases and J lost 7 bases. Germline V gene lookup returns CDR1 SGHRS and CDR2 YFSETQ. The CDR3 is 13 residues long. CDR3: CASSSRDRWEQYF. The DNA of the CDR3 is TGCGCCAGCAGCTCCCGGGACAGGTGGGAGCAGTACTTC.

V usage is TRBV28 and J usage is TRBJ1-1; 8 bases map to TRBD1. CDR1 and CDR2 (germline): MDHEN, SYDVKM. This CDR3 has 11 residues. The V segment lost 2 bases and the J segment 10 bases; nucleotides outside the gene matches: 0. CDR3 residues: CASSLTGGAFF. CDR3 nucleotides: TGTGCCAGCAGTTTAACAGGGGGAGCTTTCTTT.

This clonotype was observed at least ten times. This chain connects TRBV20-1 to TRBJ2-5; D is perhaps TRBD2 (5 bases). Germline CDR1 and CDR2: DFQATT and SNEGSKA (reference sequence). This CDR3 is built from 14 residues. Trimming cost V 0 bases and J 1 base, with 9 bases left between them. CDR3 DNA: TGCAGTGCTAGAGAGTGGGAGACCCAAGAGACCCAGTACTTC. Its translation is CSAREWETQETQYF.

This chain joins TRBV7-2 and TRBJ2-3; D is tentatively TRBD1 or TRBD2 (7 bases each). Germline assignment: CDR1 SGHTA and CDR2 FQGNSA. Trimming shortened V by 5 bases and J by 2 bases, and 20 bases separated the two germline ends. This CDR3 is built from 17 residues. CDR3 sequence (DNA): TGTGCCAGCAGCACGTCTCCCCCAGGGGGGGCCACAGATACGCAGTATTTT. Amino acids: CASSTSPPGGATDTQYF. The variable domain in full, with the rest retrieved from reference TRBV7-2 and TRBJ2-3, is GAGVSQSPSNKVTEKGKDVELRCDPISGHTALYWYRQSLGQGLEFLIYFQGNSAPDKSGLPSDRFSAERTGGSVSTLTIQRTQQEDSAVYLCASSTSPPGGATDTQYFGPGTRLTVL.

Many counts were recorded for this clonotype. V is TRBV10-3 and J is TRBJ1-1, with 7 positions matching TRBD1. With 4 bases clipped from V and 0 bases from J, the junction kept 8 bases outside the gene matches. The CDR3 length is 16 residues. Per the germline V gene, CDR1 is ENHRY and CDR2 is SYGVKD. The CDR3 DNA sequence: TGTGCCATCAGTGCTGCCTCGACAGGGATGAACACTGAAGCTTTCTTT. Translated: CAISAASTGMNTEAFF.

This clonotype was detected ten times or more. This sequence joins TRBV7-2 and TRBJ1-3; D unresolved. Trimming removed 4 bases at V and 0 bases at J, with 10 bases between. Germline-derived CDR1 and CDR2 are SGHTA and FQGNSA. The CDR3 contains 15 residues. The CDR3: CASSYGRISGNTIYF. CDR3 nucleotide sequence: TGTGCCAGCAGCTACGGACGGATCTCTGGAAACACCATATATTTT.

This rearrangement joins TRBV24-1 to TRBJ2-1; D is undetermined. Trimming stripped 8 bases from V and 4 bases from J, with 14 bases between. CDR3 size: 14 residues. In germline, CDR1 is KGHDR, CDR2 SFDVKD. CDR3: CATIHFSKYNEQFF. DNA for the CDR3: TGTGCCACCATACACTTCAGTAAGTACAATGAGCAGTTCTTC.